This entry is about one T cell receptor beta chain. This clone was counted once. Its recognized antigen is unknown. One junction end disagrees with the germline gene, perhaps due to a read error. The germline V gene encodes CDR1 SSHAT and CDR2 FNYEAQ (reference sequence). From its cysteine to its phenylalanine, the CDR3 spans 14 amino acids. Only the CDR3 region is kept as DNA, spanning 42 bases read in frame from base 1. The sample belongs to a study of T cell changes during pregnancy in multiple sclerosis (dated by TCRdb to between 2018 and 2020). Study-level background: In women with multiple sclerosis, the researchers looked at how the T cell repertoire shifted as pregnancy progressed.

Receptor libraries were prepared by the immunoSEQ multiplex PCR assay. TCRdb retrieved this table from immuneACCESS and kept in-frame rearrangements only. Not all clones are present; in checked studies, unresolved V genes account for under half, and no reason is known for the remainder. This sample has tens of thousands of clones in its table, and approximately 92% of those were observed once. The top ten hold about 2.5% of the sample. The sample in question was peripheral blood, obtained before pregnancy. Recombination linked TRBV7-7 to TRBJ1-2, with 11 junctional bases fitting TRBD1. The source is a female donor with multiple sclerosis, enrolled in a pregnancy study. The CDR3 in this case is CASSYRTGGDGYTF. The nucleotide sequence is TGTGCTAGCAGCTACCGGACAGGGGGCGATGGCTACACCTTC.